This T cell receptor (beta chain) came from a study of cytomegalovirus exposure and HLA in healthy donors. Study-wide findings and caveats: When the data were analyzed later, several of the most significant clusters appeared to be linked to common viral pathogens.

V trimming: 5 bases; J trimming: 1 base; junction bases outside the gene matches: 7. Germline values: CDR1 MDHEN, CDR2 SYDVKM. This CDR3 contains 16 residues. To note about this clone: Its antigen is undetermined.

PCR amplification relied on 60 Vbeta primers (plus 13 Jbeta primers). Assay used: immunoSEQ multiplex PCR; TCRdb lists only in-frame clones, some missing. The table records approximately 150,000 clones, around 83% of them present only once. This chain links TRBV28 with TRBJ1-3, with 8 bases aligning to TRBD1. The receptor's source is a man aged 50 to 60 in good health and CMV-seropositive. Material for sequencing was PBMCs. For the CDR3, the DNA is TGTGCCAGCAGTAAATGGACAGGGTTTTCTGGAAACACCATATATTTT. It codes for CASSKWTGFSGNTIYF. Full variable domain (missing parts from reference TRBV28 and TRBJ1-3): DVKVTQSSRYLVKRTGEKVFLECVQDMDHENMFWYRQDPGLGLRLIYFSYDVKMKEKGDIPEGYSVSREKKERFSLILESASTNQTSMYLCASSKWTGFSGNTIYFGEGSWLTVV.